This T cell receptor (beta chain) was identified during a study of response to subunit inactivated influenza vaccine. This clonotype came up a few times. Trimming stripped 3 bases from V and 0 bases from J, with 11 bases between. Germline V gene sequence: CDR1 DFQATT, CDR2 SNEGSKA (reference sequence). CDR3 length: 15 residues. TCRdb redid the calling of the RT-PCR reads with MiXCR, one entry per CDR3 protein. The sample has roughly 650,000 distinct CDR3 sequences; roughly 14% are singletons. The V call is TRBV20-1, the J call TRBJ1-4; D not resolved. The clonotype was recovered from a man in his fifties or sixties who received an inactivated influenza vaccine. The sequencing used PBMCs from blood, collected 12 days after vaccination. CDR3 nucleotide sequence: TGCAGTGCTAGTGATCCACGGGCAACTAATGAAAAACTGTTTTTT. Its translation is CSASDPRATNEKLFF.